This T cell receptor (beta chain) was captured in a study of Ad26.COV2.S vaccination and SARS-CoV-2 variants. Whole-study results and caveats: Measurements of TCR breadth and depth may have given underestimates of the total T cell responses. The authors reported substantial breadth in spike-specific CD8+ and CD4+ T cell responses after vaccination.

Germline-derived CDR1 and CDR2 are MDHEN and SYDVKM. The J segment lost 4 bases and the V segment lost 6 bases, leaving 7 bases of the junction unmatched. The CDR3 length is 15 residues. Described treatment: approximately 18 received Ad26.COV2.S at low or high dose, single or two shots; several received placebo; per-sample allocation not given. At day 63 after the first vaccine or placebo injection, samples were drawn. Comments on this clone: Its antigen is still unknown.

This table comes from immunoSEQ multiplex PCR, and its TCRdb copy is limited to in-frame clones, with some not included. The sample shows roughly 400,000 clones, 90% of them seen only once. The gene calls are TRBV28 and TRBJ2-5, with TRBD2 identical over 11 bases. The TCR originated in a person between 18 and 60 years old who received the Ad26.COV2.S COVID-19 vaccine or a placebo. The sequencing used peripheral blood, collected in a trial of Ad26.COV2.S vaccine versus placebo. The CDR3 DNA reads as TGTGCCAGCAGCCGGGGTAGCGGGAGGGGAGAGACCCAGTACTTC. Encoded protein: CASSRGSGRGETQYF.